This entry lists 5 T cell receptor beta chains sequenced from one sample in a study of Ad26.COV2.S vaccination and SARS-CoV-2 variants. The treatment here: some 20 received Ad26.COV2.S at low or high dose, single or two shots; about 5 received placebo; per-sample allocation not given. Specimen acquisition occurred on day 63 following the initial vaccine or placebo injection. Only in-frame clones appear in the TCRdb table, and some are missing; sequencing was by immunoSEQ multiplex PCR. The profile shows about 350,000 clones, 65% to 90% of them singletons. The source material was peripheral blood, sampled in a trial of Ad26.COV2.S vaccine versus placebo. These receptors were obtained from a person between 18 and 65 years old who received the Ad26.COV2.S COVID-19 vaccine or a placebo.

This clone has a single count. V and J are TRBV18 and TRBJ2-3; TRBD2 matches at 7 bases. Unmatched junction bases numbered 4, after V lost 4 bases and J lost 0 bases. This CDR3 is 15 amino acids long. CDR1 and CDR2 from the germline V gene are KGHSH and LQKENI. Here the CDR3 reads CASSRGGTSTDTQYF. For the CDR3, the DNA is TGTGCCAGCTCACGGGGGGGAACCAGCACAGATACGCAGTATTTT. The complete variable domain, with remaining parts taken from reference TRBV18 and TRBJ2-3, reads NAGVMQNPRHLVRRRGQEARLRCSPMKGHSHVYWYRQLPEEGLKFMVYLQKENIIDESGMPKERFSAEFPKEGPSILRIQQVVRGDSAAYFCASSRGGTSTDTQYFGPGTRLTVL.

This clone was detected only once. The rearrangement joins TRBV9 to TRBJ2-1; TRBD2 aligns across 9 bases. This CDR3 has 17 residues. With V trimmed by 0 bases and J by 3 bases, 7 bases remained unmatched. Germline assignment: CDR1 SGDLS and CDR2 YYNGEE. CDR3 amino acids: CASSVGGREGGYNEQFF. The DNA for the CDR3 is TGTGCCAGCAGCGTAGGAGGGCGGGAGGGTGGCTACAATGAGCAGTTCTTC.

The sample holds a few counts of this clone. J is TRBJ2-7 and V is TRBV14; D is tentatively TRBD1 or TRBD2 (5 bases each). V dropped 5 bases and J dropped 0 bases, with 14 bases sitting between them. CDR3 length: 15 residues. The V gene's germline CDR1 is SGHDN and CDR2 FVKESK. CDR3 nucleotide sequence: TGTGCCAGCAGCTTAGCCGGGACCTTCTCCTACGAGCAGTACTTC. It translates to CASSLAGTFSYEQYF.

The chain couples TRBV4-1 to TRBJ2-1, with 8 bases aligning to TRBD2. The CDR3 is 15 residues long. Trimming at V came to 0 bases and at J to 7 bases, leaving 5 bases not matched to a gene. The V gene's germline CDR1 is MGHRA and CDR2 YSYEKL. The CDR3 spells CASSQEGGGRNEQFF. CDR3 sequence (DNA): TGCGCCAGCAGCCAAGAGGGTGGCGGGAGGAATGAGCAGTTCTTC.

This chain uses TRBV4-1 with TRBJ2-7; no firm D call. V was trimmed by 4 bases and J by 0 bases, leaving 13 bases between them. The germline V gene encodes CDR1 MGHRA and CDR2 YSYEKL. CDR3 length: 15 residues. The CDR3 sequence: CASSPYDSSSYEQYF. In DNA, the CDR3 is TGCGCCAGCAGCCCATACGACTCTAGCTCCTACGAGCAGTACTTC.